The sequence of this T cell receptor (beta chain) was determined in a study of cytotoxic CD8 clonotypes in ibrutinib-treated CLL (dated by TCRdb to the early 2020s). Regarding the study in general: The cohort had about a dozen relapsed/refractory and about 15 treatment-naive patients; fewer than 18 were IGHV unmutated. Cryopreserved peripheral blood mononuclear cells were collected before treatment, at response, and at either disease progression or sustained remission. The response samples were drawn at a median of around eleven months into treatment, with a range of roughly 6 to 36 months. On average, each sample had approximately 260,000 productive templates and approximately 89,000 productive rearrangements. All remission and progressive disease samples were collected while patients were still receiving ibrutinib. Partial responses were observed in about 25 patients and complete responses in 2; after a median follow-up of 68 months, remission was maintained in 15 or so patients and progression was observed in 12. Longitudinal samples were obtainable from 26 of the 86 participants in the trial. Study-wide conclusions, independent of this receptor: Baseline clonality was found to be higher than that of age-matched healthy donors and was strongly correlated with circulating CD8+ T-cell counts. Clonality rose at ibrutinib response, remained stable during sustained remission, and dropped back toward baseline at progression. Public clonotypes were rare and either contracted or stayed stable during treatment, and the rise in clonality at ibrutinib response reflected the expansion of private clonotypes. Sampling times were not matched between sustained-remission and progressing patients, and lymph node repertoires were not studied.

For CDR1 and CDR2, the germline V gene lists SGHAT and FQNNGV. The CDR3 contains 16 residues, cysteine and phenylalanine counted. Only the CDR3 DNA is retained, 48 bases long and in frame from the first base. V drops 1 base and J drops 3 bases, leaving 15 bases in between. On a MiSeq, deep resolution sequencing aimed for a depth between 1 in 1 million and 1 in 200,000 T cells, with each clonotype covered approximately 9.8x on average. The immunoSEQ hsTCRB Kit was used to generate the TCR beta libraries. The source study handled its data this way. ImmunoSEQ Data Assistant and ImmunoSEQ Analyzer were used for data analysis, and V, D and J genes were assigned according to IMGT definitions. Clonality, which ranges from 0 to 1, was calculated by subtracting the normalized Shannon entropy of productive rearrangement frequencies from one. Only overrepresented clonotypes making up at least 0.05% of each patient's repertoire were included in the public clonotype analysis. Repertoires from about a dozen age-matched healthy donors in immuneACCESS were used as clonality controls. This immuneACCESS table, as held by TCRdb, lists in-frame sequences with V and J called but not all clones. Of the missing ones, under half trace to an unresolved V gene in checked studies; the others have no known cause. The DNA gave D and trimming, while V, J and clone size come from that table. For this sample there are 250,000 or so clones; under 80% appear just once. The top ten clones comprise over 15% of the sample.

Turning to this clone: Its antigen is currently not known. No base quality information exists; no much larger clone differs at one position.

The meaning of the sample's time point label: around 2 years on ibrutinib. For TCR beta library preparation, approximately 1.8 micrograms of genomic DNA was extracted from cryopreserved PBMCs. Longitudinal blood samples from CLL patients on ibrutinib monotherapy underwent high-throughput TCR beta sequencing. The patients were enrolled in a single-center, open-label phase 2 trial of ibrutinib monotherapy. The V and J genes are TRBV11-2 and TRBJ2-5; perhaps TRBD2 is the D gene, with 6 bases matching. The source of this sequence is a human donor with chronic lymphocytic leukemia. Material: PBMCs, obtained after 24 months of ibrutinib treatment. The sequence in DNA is TGTGCCAGCAGCTTAGGTCTCGGCGGGATAGAAGAGACCCAGTACTTC. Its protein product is CASSLGLGGIEETQYF.